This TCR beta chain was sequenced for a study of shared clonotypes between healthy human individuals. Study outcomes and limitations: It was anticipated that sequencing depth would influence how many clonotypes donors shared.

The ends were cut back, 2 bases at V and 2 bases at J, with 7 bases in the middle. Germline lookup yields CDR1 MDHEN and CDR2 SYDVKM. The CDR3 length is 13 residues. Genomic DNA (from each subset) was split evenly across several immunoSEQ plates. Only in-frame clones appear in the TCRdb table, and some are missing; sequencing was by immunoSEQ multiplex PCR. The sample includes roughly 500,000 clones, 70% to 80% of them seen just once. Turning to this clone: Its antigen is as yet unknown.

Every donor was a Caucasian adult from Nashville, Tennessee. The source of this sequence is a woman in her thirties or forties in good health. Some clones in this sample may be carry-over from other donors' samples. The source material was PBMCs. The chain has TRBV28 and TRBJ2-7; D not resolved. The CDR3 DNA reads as TGTGCCAGCAGTTTAGGGTCTCCCTACGAGCAGTACTTC. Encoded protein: CASSLGSPYEQYF.